The subject of this entry is one TCR beta chain. Its antigen is still unknown. One base away there is no much larger clone; base qualities are not given. The data belong to a study of T-cell reconstitution after alpha-beta-depleted transplantation in children (dated by TCRdb to about 2016). As for the study more broadly: Using TCR repertoire profiling, the study followed T-cell immune reconstitution in a quantitative way in children after TCRalphabeta/CD19-depleted allogeneic hematopoietic cell transplantation. Overall results and qualifications from the work: The frequencies of hyperexpanded clones fell over the following months, and after one year, T-cell counts and TCRbeta diversity were mostly attributed to newly produced T cells. The high TCRbeta diversity at day 60 in some patients was ascribed to recipient T cells and intrathymic progenitors that had survived conditioning. The apparently early alphabetaT-cell count recovery about two months after transplant was reportedly dependent on only several hundred rapidly expanded clones derived from non-depleted graft cells.

The sample's treatment or condition, from its label and the paper: allogeneic hematopoietic cell transplantation with graft depleted of TCRalphabeta T cells and CD19 B cells. TCRalphabeta/CD19-depleted allogeneic hematopoietic cell grafts were given to the transplant recipients, all of whom were children. To prepare the library, PCR was applied. The instrument was an Illumina HiSeq 2500. Molecular barcoding was employed in the preparation of TCR libraries, with unique molecular identifiers being used to normalize TCRbeta repertoire quantification. Using fastp at Q25 and MiXCR, TCRdb reprocessed the public reads and kept productive beta chains. Rows with a matching CDR3 protein are joined into one entry that keeps the most common DNA and genes. The sample table holds more than 500,000 distinct CDR3 sequences, of which 10% to 12% were seen once. The ten largest clones add up to about 14% of the sample.

From the cysteine through the phenylalanine, the CDR3 covers 16 amino acids. Of all the DNA, just the CDR3 is kept, 48 bases in frame from base 1. Sequences KGHDR (CDR1) and SFDVKD (CDR2) are obtained from the germline V gene. V trim: 4 bases; J trim: 6 bases; unmatched bases: 4. The sample was PBMCs, mostly from graft donor cells, taken 180 days after TCRalphabeta/CD19-depleted stem cell transplant. This clonotype was obtained from a female patient between 2 and 10 years old who had a stem cell transplant for aplastic anemia, so the T cells may come from the graft donor. The V and J genes are TRBV24-1 and TRBJ2-1, and 14 junction bases match TRBD2. The DNA reads TGTGCCACCAGTGACCAGACTAGCGGGAGGGCCAATGAGCAGTTCTTC. Its translation reads: CATSDQTSGRANEQFF.